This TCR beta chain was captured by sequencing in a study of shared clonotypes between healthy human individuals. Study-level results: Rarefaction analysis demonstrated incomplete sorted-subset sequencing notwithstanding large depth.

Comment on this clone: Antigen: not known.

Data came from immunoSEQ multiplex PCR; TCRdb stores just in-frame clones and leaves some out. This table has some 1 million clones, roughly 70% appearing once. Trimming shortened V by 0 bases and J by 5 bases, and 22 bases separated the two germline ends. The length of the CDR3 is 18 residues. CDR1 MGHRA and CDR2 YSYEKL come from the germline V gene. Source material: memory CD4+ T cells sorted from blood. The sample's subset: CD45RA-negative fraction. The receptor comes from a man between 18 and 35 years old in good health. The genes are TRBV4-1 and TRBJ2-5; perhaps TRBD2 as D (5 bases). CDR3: CASSQDPRPRTERETQYF. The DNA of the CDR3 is TGCGCCAGCAGCCAAGATCCAAGGCCGAGGACCGAGCGGGAGACCCAGTACTTC.